This T cell receptor (beta chain) originates from a study of identical twins. With 0 bases removed from V and 2 bases from J, the gap between germline ends came to 13 bases. This CDR3 comprises 15 residues. From germline, CDR1 is DFQATT and CDR2 SNEGSKA (reference sequence). TCRdb redid the calling of the 5' RACE reads with MiXCR, one entry per CDR3 protein. The data contain some 1,700,000 distinct CDR3 sequences, 32% of them singletons. The V and J genes are TRBV20-1 and TRBJ1-1; D is possibly TRBD1 (5 bases). The TCR was taken from a newborn girl in good health. Input material: cord blood. The CDR3 here is CSARDHRTSNTEAFF. The CDR3 DNA follows: TGCAGTGCTAGAGATCATAGGACATCCAACACTGAAGCTTTCTTT.